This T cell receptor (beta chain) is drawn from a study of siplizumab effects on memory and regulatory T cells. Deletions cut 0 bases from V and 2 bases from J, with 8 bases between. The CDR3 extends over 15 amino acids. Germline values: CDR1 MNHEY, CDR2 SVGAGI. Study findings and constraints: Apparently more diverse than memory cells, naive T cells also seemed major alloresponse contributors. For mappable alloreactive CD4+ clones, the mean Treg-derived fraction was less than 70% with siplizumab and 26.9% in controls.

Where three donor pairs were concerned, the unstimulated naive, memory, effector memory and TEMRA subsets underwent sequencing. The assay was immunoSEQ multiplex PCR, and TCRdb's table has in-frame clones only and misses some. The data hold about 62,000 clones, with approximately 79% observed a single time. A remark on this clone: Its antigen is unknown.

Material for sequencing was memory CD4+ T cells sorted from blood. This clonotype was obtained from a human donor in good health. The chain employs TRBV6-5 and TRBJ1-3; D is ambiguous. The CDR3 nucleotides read TGTGCCAGCAGTTACTCGACCGGGGCTGGAAACACCATATATTTT. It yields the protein CASSYSTGAGNTIYF.